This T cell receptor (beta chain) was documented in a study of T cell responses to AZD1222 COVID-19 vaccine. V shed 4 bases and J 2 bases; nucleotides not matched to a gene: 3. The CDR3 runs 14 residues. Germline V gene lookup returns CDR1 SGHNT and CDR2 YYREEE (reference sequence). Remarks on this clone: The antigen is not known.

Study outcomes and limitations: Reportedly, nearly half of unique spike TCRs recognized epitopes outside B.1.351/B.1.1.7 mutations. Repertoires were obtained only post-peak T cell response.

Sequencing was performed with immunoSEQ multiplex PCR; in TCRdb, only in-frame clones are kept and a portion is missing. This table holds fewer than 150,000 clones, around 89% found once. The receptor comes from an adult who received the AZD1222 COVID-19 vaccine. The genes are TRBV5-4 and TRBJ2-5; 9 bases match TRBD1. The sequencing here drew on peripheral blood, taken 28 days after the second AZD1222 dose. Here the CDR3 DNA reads TGTGCCAGCAGCCAACAGGGGGCTCAAGAGACCCAGTACTTC. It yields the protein CASSQQGAQETQYF.